This T cell receptor beta chain was recorded in a study of cytomegalovirus exposure and HLA in healthy donors. Study-level findings and limits: It was in a later analysis that TCR association rates were seen to vary by HLA locus, highest for DRB1 and lowest for HLA-C. The CMV antigen specificity of a few CMV-associated chains was confirmed through in vitro analysis. Presence/absence analyses treated sequencing depth as roughly uniform across donors. What was likely a sequencing artifact was a cluster of highly shared sequence variants.

PCR used 60 Vbeta primers and 13 Jbeta primers. Libraries were prepared by immunoSEQ multiplex PCR; TCRdb keeps only in-frame clonotypes and omits some of them. In the table there are 150,000 to 180,000 clones, 80% of which are singletons. In germline, CDR1 is MNHNS, CDR2 SASEGT. The CDR3 loop spans 14 amino acids. V lost 3 bases and J lost 5, with 13 bases in between. Regarding this clone: What it binds is unknown.

V and J are TRBV6-1 and TRBJ1-2; weak D call: TRBD1 (6 bases). This TCR came from a man aged 30-40 years in good health and CMV-seropositive. The sample comprised PBMCs. The CDR3 sequence is CASSDWERGYGYTF. Here the CDR3 DNA reads TGTGCCAGCAGTGATTGGGAAAGGGGGTATGGCTACACCTTC.